A selection of T cell receptor beta chains follows, all from one sample in a study of T cell changes during pregnancy in multiple sclerosis. Measured with immunoSEQ multiplex PCR; TCRdb has only the in-frame clones, and not every one. This table holds 85,000 to 100,000 clones, roughly 92% found once. The input for sequencing was peripheral blood, taken in the first trimester of pregnancy. The source of these receptors is a female donor with multiple sclerosis, enrolled in a pregnancy study. CDR3s include the opening cysteine and the closing phenylalanine or tryptophan. The order of the fields is CDR3 length, clone size, V gene, D gene, J gene, CDR3 DNA, CDR3 protein. D genes are given only for firm matches. Where a row states a size, it is once, few, many or the class of an expanded clone; other rows omit it.

>15|NA|TRBV7-8|NA|TRBJ2-7
TGTGCCAGCAGCTTAGTTCTAGGTGGAACCTACGAGCAGTACTTC
CASSLVLGGTYEQYF
>15|NA|TRBV19|TRBD1|TRBJ2-3
TGTGCCAGTAGAGCCGGGACAGGGTACACAGATACGCAGTATTTT
CASRAGTGYTDTQYF
>14|few|TRBV9|TRBD1|TRBJ1-1
TGTGCCAGCAGCCCCGGGACAGGGGAGACTGAAGCTTTCTTT
CASSPGTGETEAFF
>15|NA|TRBV27|TRBD2|TRBJ2-5
TGTGCCAGCAGTTTACTCGGGAGGGAACAAGAGACCCAGTACTTC
CASSLLGREQETQYF
>14|NA|TRBV28|TRBD1|TRBJ2-6
TGTGCCAGCAGTCCGGGACAGGTCGCCGGCGTCCTGACTTTC
CASSPGQVAGVLTF
>13|NA|TRBV28|TRBD1|TRBJ1-2
TGTGCCAGCGGATCAGGGGGCTGGTATGGCTACACCTTC
CASGSGGWYGYTF
>15|NA|TRBV9|TRBD2|TRBJ2-1
TGTGCCAGCAGCGTAATAGCGGGAGGTTCGGATGAGCAGTTCTTC
CASSVIAGGSDEQFF
>14|NA|TRBV9|NA|TRBJ2-1
TGTGCCAGCAGCGTTAGCACTTCCTACAATGAGCAGTTCTTC
CASSVSTSYNEQFF
>15|NA|TRBV15|NA|TRBJ1-4
TGTGCCACCAGCACTACTACCCCAACTAATGAAAAACTGTTTTTT
CATSTTTPTNEKLFF
>12|NA|TRBV6-1|TRBD1|TRBJ1-2
TGTGCCAGCAGTGTGACAGGGTCCGGCTACACCTTC
CASSVTGSGYTF
>13|NA|TRBV6-1|NA|TRBJ1-1
TGTGCCGGGTCCCGGCGGGGGAGGGCTGAAGCTTTCTTT
CAGSRRGRAEAFF
>14|NA|TRBV2|TRBD2|TRBJ2-7
TGTGCCAGCAACCGCGGGAGGGACGGCTACGAGCAGTACTTC
CASNRGRDGYEQYF
>16|NA|TRBV7-2|TRBD2|TRBJ2-7
TGTGCCAGCAGCTTAGCATGGGGCGGGAGCTCCTACGAGCAGTACTTC
CASSLAWGGSSYEQYF
>15|NA|TRBV27|TRBD1|TRBJ2-5
TGTGCCAGCAGTTTGGCAGGGGGCAGGTCGGAGACCCAGTACTTC
CASSLAGGRSETQYF
>14|NA|TRBV28|TRBD1|TRBJ1-5
TGTGCCATAACAGGGGGGGATAGCAATCAGCCCCAGCATTTT
CAITGGDSNQPQHF
>14|NA|TRBV5-1|TRBD2|TRBJ2-2
TGCGCCAGCAAGTTGGCGGGGGGTACCGGGGAGCTGTTTTTT
CASKLAGGTGELFF
>15|NA|TRBV4-2|NA|TRBJ2-7
TGTGCCAGCAGCCAAGAAGGTGGGGGGATCTACGAGCAGTACTTC
CASSQEGGGIYEQYF
>14|NA|TRBV2|NA|TRBJ2-2
TGTGCCAGCAGTGTAGACAGGAACACCGGGGAGCTGTTTTTT
CASSVDRNTGELFF
>13|few|TRBV6-5|NA|TRBJ1-1
TGTGCCAGCAGTACAGGGCTGAACACTGAAGCTTTCTTT
CASSTGLNTEAFF
>15|NA|TRBV7-2|NA|TRBJ1-2
TGTGCCAGCAGCTCAAAAGGGACAAAGAACTATGGCTACACCTTC
CASSSKGTKNYGYTF
>14|NA|TRBV6-6|TRBD2|TRBJ2-3
TGTGCCAGCACGGAAAAACCGGGGGGAGATACGCAGTATTTT
CASTEKPGGDTQYF
>15|NA|TRBV7-7|TRBD2|TRBJ2-1
TGTGCTAGCAGCTTAGGACTAGCGGGTAAAAATGAGCAGTTCTTC
CASSLGLAGKNEQFF
>14|NA|TRBV27|TRBD2|TRBJ2-7
TGTGCCAGCAGGGAACTAGCGGGAGATTACGAGCAGTACTTC
CASRELAGDYEQYF
>13|NA|TRBV29-1|TRBD1|TRBJ2-1
TGCAGCGTCGCCACAGGGGAACACAATGAGCAGTTCTTC
CSVATGEHNEQFF
>16|once|TRBV10-3|NA|TRBJ2-4
TGTGCCATCAGTGACCCATACAGGGAGGCCAAAAACATTCAGTACTTC
CAISDPYREAKNIQYF
>17|NA|TRBV27|TRBD2|TRBJ2-1
TGTGCCAGCAGTTTCCTACCACTAGCGGGAGTATACAATGAGCAGTTCTTC
CASSFLPLAGVYNEQFF
>13|NA|TRBV19|NA|TRBJ2-1
TGTGCCAGTAGTGTGCGAGGGGCCGGGACACTGTTCTTC
CASSVRGAGTLFF
>14|NA|TRBV9|TRBD1|TRBJ1-1
TGTGCCAGCAGCGTAGAGGGGGCGCCCCCTGAAGCTTTCTTT
CASSVEGAPPEAFF
>15|once|TRBV7-9|NA|TRBJ2-3
TGTGCCAGCAGCTTAGGTGGTACTATCACAGATACGCAGTATTTT
CASSLGGTITDTQYF
>15|NA|TRBV28|TRBD2|TRBJ2-1
TGTGCCAGCAGTTCTAGCGGGAAGGGGGGTGGTGAGCAGTTCTTC
CASSSSGKGGGEQFF
>16|NA|TRBV29-1|NA|TRBJ1-2
TGCAGCGTTGATATGGGGGGACTGACAGCCGGGTATGGCTACACCTTC
CSVDMGGLTAGYGYTF
>17|NA|TRBV2|TRBD2|TRBJ2-2
TGTGCCAGCAGCTCGGGACTAGGCTCCTCCAACACCGGGGAGCTGTTTTTT
CASSSGLGSSNTGELFF
>15|NA|TRBV4-1|NA|TRBJ1-2
TGCGCCAGCAGCCAAGATTGGACACCGCTCTATGGCTACACCTTC
CASSQDWTPLYGYTF
>11|NA|TRBV20-1|NA|TRBJ1-1
TGCGGGGCCCTGGCGAACACTGAAGCTTTCTTT
CGALANTEAFF
>15|NA|TRBV27|NA|TRBJ2-3
TGTGCCAGCAGTTTATCGTCAATTAGCACAGATACGCAGTATTTT
CASSLSSISTDTQYF
>13|NA|TRBV11-3|NA|TRBJ2-7
TGTGCCAGCAGCTTAGCGGCGGGCTACGAGCAGTACTTC
CASSLAAGYEQYF
>16|NA|TRBV28|NA|TRBJ2-1
TGTGCCAGCAGTTTAGGGGGACTGAGCTCCTACAATGAGCAGTTCTTC
CASSLGGLSSYNEQFF
>15|NA|TRBV5-1|TRBD2|TRBJ2-5
TGCGCCAGCAGCTTGGTAGCTAGCGGGAGGGAGACCCAGTACTTC
CASSLVASGRETQYF
>15|NA|TRBV6-5|TRBD1|TRBJ1-2
TGTGCCAGCCAAAAGGGGACAGGGGGTAACTATGGCTACACCTTC
CASQKGTGGNYGYTF
>14|once|TRBV7-6|NA|TRBJ1-1
TGTGCCAGCAGCGCTACAGGGATGGGCACTGAAGCTTTCTTT
CASSATGMGTEAFF
>14|NA|TRBV6-1|NA|TRBJ2-7
TGTGCCAGCAGTAAAGTACAGGGCTCCTACGAGCAGTACTTC
CASSKVQGSYEQYF
>14|NA|TRBV28|NA|TRBJ1-1
TGTGCCAGCAGCTTGTTGAGGGGGTACACTGAAGCTTTCTTT
CASSLLRGYTEAFF
>13|NA|TRBV9|NA|TRBJ2-7
TGTGCCAGCAGCGCCTACTCGGGATACGAGCAGTACTTC
CASSAYSGYEQYF
>14|NA|TRBV7-9|TRBD1|TRBJ2-1
TGTGCCAGCAGCCATCCGGGACAGACGCTTTGGCAGTTCTTC
CASSHPGQTLWQFF
>15|NA|TRBV25-1|TRBD1|TRBJ1-1
TGTGCCAGCAGTGAATATCGACAGGGAGACACTGAAGCTTTCTTT
CASSEYRQGDTEAFF
>14|NA|TRBV9|NA|TRBJ1-1
TGTGCCAGCAGCTCCCAGGGGATGAACACTGAAGCTTTCTTT
CASSSQGMNTEAFF
>14|NA|TRBV7-9|TRBD2|TRBJ2-7
TGTGCCAGCAGCTTGGCTAGCGGGGCCTACGAGCAGTACTTC
CASSLASGAYEQYF
>14|NA|TRBV27|TRBD1|TRBJ1-2
TGTGCCAGCAGTTTATTGGGGACAGAATATGGCTACACCTTC
CASSLLGTEYGYTF
>13|once|TRBV19|NA|TRBJ2-4
TGTGCCAGTAGTATAAGGGGTGGAAACATTCAGTACTTC
CASSIRGGNIQYF
>13|NA|TRBV5-1|NA|TRBJ1-1
TGCGCCAGCAGCCCCGGCGGGGACACTGAAGCTTTCTTT
CASSPGGDTEAFF
>14|NA|TRBV19|NA|TRBJ2-1
TGTGCCAGTAGTATAATGTGGGAGGCCGATGAGCAGTTCTTC
CASSIMWEADEQFF
>19|NA|TRBV7-9|TRBD1|TRBJ2-3
TGTGCCAGCAGCCTTATTCAGGGGACAGGGGTCCTTAGCACAGATACGCAGTATTTT
CASSLIQGTGVLSTDTQYF
>17|NA|TRBV19|TRBD1|TRBJ1-4
TGTGCCAGTAGTATGACAGGACCTAGGGGGCGGAATGAAAAACTGTTTTTT
CASSMTGPRGRNEKLFF